One and the same sample provided the 9 T cell receptor beta chains below, sequenced in a study of T-cell memory formation after mild COVID-19. TCRdb used MiXCR to reprocess the 5' RACE reads, holding one entry per CDR3 protein. The repertoire consists of around 390,000 distinct CDR3 sequences, with about a sixth occurring once and the leading ten covering 20% to 25%. The sample taken for sequencing was PBMCs or a T cell subset sorted from them (not recorded which). These receptors were collected from a man aged 18 to 30 who had mild COVID-19 (a few samples of this study predate the infection). Cell type and time point are not known.

This clonotype was counted between two and nine times. The chain links TRBV24-1 to TRBJ2-3; tentative D call: TRBD2 (7 bases). The length of the CDR3 is 15 residues. Trimming pared 10 bases from V and 4 bases from J, leaving 20 bases between. Germline values: CDR1 KGHDR, CDR2 SFDVKD. CDR3 DNA: TGTGCCACAAAGGAGGGCGGGGGCGTAGCAGATACGCAGTATTTT. This encodes CATKEGGGVADTQYF.

This clonotype was detected a few times. V gene TRBV5-1 combines with J gene TRBJ1-1, with D possibly TRBD1 on 6 matching bases. The CDR3 loop spans 14 amino acids. Trimming shortened V by 0 bases and J by 5 bases, and 11 bases separated the two germline ends. CDR1 is SGHRS, CDR2 YFSETQ, per germline. CDR3 DNA: TGCGCCAGCAGCTTGGTGCCGGGGGCAACTGAAGCTTTCTTT. This translates into CASSLVPGATEAFF.

The table lists this clonotype with a few counts. V is TRBV11-2 and J is TRBJ1-1; 7 positions match TRBD1. CDR3 length equals 15 residues. Germline V CDR1 and CDR2: SGHAT, FQNNGV. Unmatched junction bases numbered 6, after V lost 5 bases and J lost 0 bases. CDR3 DNA: TGTGCCAGCAGCCTGGGACAGCTGATGAACACTGAAGCTTTCTTT. Its translation: CASSLGQLMNTEAFF. The entire variable domain, with the rest obtained from reference TRBV11-2 and TRBJ1-1, is as follows: EAGVAQSPRYKIIEKRQSVAFWCNPISGHATLYWYQQILGQGPKLLIQFQNNGVVDDSQLPKDRFSAERLKGVDSTLKIQPAKLEDSAVYLCASSLGQLMNTEAFFGQGTRLTVV.

The table lists this clonotype with many counts. DNA of the CDR3: TGCGCCAGCAGCTTGGACCCTACCGGGGACACCATATATTTT. Amino acids: CASSLDPTGDTIYF. The V call is TRBV5-1, the J call TRBJ1-3; D remains ambiguous. The CDR3 is 14 amino acids. V dropped 0 bases and J dropped 8 bases, with 12 bases sitting between them. Germline CDR1 SGHRS, CDR2 YFSETQ.

The chain employs TRBV6-1 and TRBJ1-5, with D possibly matching TRBD1 (5 bases). V lost 8 bases and J lost 3, with 17 bases in between. The CDR3 sequence is 15 residues long. From germline, CDR1 is MNHNS and CDR2 SASEGT. The CDR3, as DNA: TGTGCCAGCGGGGGAAGACGTTCACCCAATCAGCCCCAGCATTTT. It yields the protein CASGGRRSPNQPQHF.

This clonotype was recorded a few times. The J gene is TRBJ2-3, the V gene TRBV5-1; the match to TRBD2 covers 8 bases. Germline loops: CDR1 SGHRS, CDR2 YFSETQ. Trimming cost V 5 bases and J 4 bases; bases outside gene matches: 12. The CDR3 contains 16 residues. The CDR3 spells CASSQQGGGPADTQYF. The CDR3 DNA reads TGCGCCAGCAGTCAACAGGGCGGGGGGCCCGCAGATACGCAGTATTTT.

This clonotype was detected a few times. The chain carries TRBV10-3 and TRBJ2-1; tentative D call: TRBD1 (6 bases). The CDR3 loop spans 13 amino acids. The germline gives CDR1 ENHRY, CDR2 SYGVKD. Trimming took 10 bases from V and 0 from J, leaving 10 bases between them. The DNA of the CDR3 is TGTGCCACCGGACAGAGCTCCTACAATGAGCAGTTCTTC. The encoded protein is CATGQSSYNEQFF.

This clonotype was detected only a few times. The CDR3 DNA is TGCGCCAGCAGCCAAGAAGTTCCCCAGGGGTCCGAGCAGTACTTC. Translation gives CASSQEVPQGSEQYF. The chain employs TRBV4-1 and TRBJ2-7, with TRBD1 as a possible D gene (6 bases). V lost 0 bases and J lost 6, with 15 bases in between. This CDR3 contains 15 residues. Germline CDR1 MGHRA, CDR2 YSYEKL.

The chain has TRBV12-3 or TRBV12-4 and TRBJ1-5; D not resolved. Trimming took off 10 bases at V and 1 base at J, with 14 bases between the two ends. There are 14 residues in the CDR3. The CDR3 is CATQLGGSNQPQHF. DNA for the CDR3: TGTGCCACCCAGCTGGGAGGCAGCAATCAGCCCCAGCATTTT.